Below are 18 T cell receptor beta chains sequenced from a single sample in a study of blood T cells in healthy people across ages. Primers used in a second PCR of about 7 to 12 cycles were a sample-barcoded 5' primer and a J-beta primer mix. Via MiXCR, TCRdb re-called the 5' RACE reads, giving one row per CDR3 protein. The sample yields over 1,500,000 distinct CDR3 sequences, around half seen once. The sample was blood. These receptors came from a woman between 40 and 55 years old in good health.

The chain is built from TRBV2 and TRBJ2-4; D is ambiguous. The J call could be wrong; TRBJ2-5 is a better fit for the DNA end. Germline V gives CDR1 SNHLY, CDR2 FYNNEI. CDR3 length: 13 amino acids. Here the CDR3 reads CASSAQIQETQYF. CDR3 sequence (DNA): TGTGCCAGCAGTGCACAGATCCAAGAGACCCAGTACTTC.

V and J are TRBV6-5 and TRBJ2-3; the match to TRBD1 covers 11 bases. The CDR3 is 18 residues long. The ends lost 4 bases at V and 6 bases at J; junction bases unmatched: 15. Germline V gene data show CDR1 as MNHEY and CDR2 as SVGAGI. The CDR3 protein is CASSCPRPPGQGEDTQYF. The DNA of the CDR3 is TGTGCCAGCAGTTGCCCTAGACCCCCGGGACAGGGGGAGGATACGCAGTATTTT.

The rearrangement uses TRBV6-1 and TRBJ2-7; TRBD2 is a possible D gene (5 bases). Looked up from germline, CDR1 is MNHNS and CDR2 is SASEGT. V was pared by 1 base and J by 0 bases, with 7 bases between. The CDR3 spans 14 residues. CDR3 in amino acids: CASSEGLNSYEQYF. CDR3 DNA: TGTGCCAGCAGTGAAGGACTAAACTCCTACGAGCAGTACTTC.

This chain connects TRBV7-2 to TRBJ2-1, with 7 bases identical to TRBD2. V dropped 5 bases and J dropped 8; count of bases not matched to a gene: 9. The CDR3 is made up of 14 amino acids. Germline CDR1 SGHTA, CDR2 FQGNSA. The CDR3 DNA reads TGTGCCAGCAGCCTACCGGGACTAAGGGATGAGCAGTTCTTC. Its protein is CASSLPGLRDEQFF.

V gene TRBV7-9 combines with J gene TRBJ2-1; unclear D gene. The CDR3 sequence is 14 residues long. V lost 5 bases and J 6 bases, leaving 14 bases between the germline ends. Germline V gives CDR1 SEHNR, CDR2 FQNEAQ (reference sequence). The CDR3 DNA reads as TGTGCCAGCAGCCGCGCGAGACTGATCAATGAGCAGTTCTTC. Residues: CASSRARLINEQFF.

About this clonotype itself: A junction end diverges from the germline sequence, so it may reflect a read error. The chain combines TRBV7-9 with TRBJ2-4; weak D call: TRBD1 (5 bases). The CDR3 has 15 residues. Per the germline V gene, CDR1 is SEHNR and CDR2 is FQNEAQ (reference sequence). The DNA for the CDR3 is TGTGCCAGCAGCTTGGCCAGGGATTACAAACACATTCAGTACTTC. Its protein product is CASSLARDYKHIQYF.

This chain connects TRBV7-2 to TRBJ1-1; D not certain. V gave up 5 bases and J gave up 1 base, with 14 bases separating them. CDR3 length: 15 residues. CDR1 and CDR2 from the germline V gene are SGHTA and FQGNSA. The CDR3 DNA sequence: TGTGCCAGCAGCCCCCTAATGGCGGGGAACACTGAAGCTTTCTTT. This sequence encodes CASSPLMAGNTEAFF.

The J gene is TRBJ2-1, the V gene TRBV29-1; 8 bases agree with TRBD1. The CDR3 spans 12 residues. In germline, CDR1 is SQVTM, CDR2 ANQGSEA. Trimming at V came to 4 bases and at J to 9 bases, leaving 5 bases not matched to a gene. The CDR3 loop reads CSVGTGLGEQFF. CDR3 sequence (DNA): TGCAGCGTTGGGACAGGGTTGGGTGAGCAGTTCTTC.

The genes are TRBV4-3 and TRBJ1-5, with D uncertain. The V gene lost 0 bases and the J gene lost 2 bases, with 8 bases spanning the gap. Per germline, CDR1 LGHNA and CDR2 YSLEER. The CDR3 loop spans 15 amino acids. In DNA, the CDR3 is TGCGCCAGCAGCCAAGATCTGTCGGGCAATCAGCCCCAGCATTTT. Its protein product is CASSQDLSGNQPQHF.

This clonotype was recorded a few times. The rearrangement uses TRBV27 and TRBJ1-6, with TRBD1 matching 8 bases. This CDR3 spans 16 amino acids. J lost 9 bases, V lost 10 bases, and 17 bases had no gene match. Germline CDR1 reads MNHEY; CDR2 reads SMNVEV (reference sequence). CDR3 sequence reads: CATNSGATGVGSPLHF. The CDR3 bases are TGTGCCACCAACTCGGGGGCGACAGGGGTGGGTTCACCCCTCCACTTT.

This clonotype was picked up a small number of times. The V call is TRBV6-6, the J call TRBJ2-1, with 7 bases aligning to TRBD2. CDR3 length: 15 amino acids. V gave up 0 bases and J gave up 10 bases; unmatched junction bases: 9. Germline CDR1 and CDR2: MNHNY and SVGAGI (reference sequence). CDR3 sequence reads: CASSYSKGPREEQFF. CDR3 nucleotides: TGTGCCAGCAGTTACTCGAAGGGGCCGCGGGAGGAGCAGTTCTTC.

The chain recombines TRBV24-1 with TRBJ2-1, with D unclear. Trimming took off 4 bases at V and 4 bases at J, with 7 bases between the two ends. CDR1 is KGHDR, CDR2 SFDVKD, per germline. There are 13 residues in the CDR3. The CDR3 reads CATSDDFYNEQFF. In DNA, the CDR3 is TGTGCCACCAGTGACGATTTTTACAATGAGCAGTTCTTC.

This clonotype was seen many times. The gene calls are TRBV28 and TRBJ1-2; a possible D gene is TRBD1 (5 bases). With 4 bases removed from V and 0 bases from J, the gap between germline ends came to 12 bases. Per germline, CDR1 MDHEN and CDR2 SYDVKM. This CDR3 is built from 15 residues. CDR3 region: CASSSLGTANYGYTF. CDR3 DNA sequence: TGTGCCAGCAGTTCCCTCGGGACTGCTAACTATGGCTACACCTTC.

This chain joins TRBV19 and TRBJ2-3; no clear D gene. V was trimmed by 7 bases and J by 1 base, leaving 6 bases between them. There are 12 residues in the CDR3. The germline CDR1 and CDR2 sequences are LNHDA and SQIVND (reference sequence). The CDR3 DNA sequence: TGTGCCAGTAAGGCCCGCACAGATACGCAGTATTTT. Translation: CASKARTDTQYF.

The chain recombines TRBV12-3 or TRBV12-4 with TRBJ2-3; possibly TRBD1 or TRBD2 for D (6 bases each). This CDR3 contains 16 residues. V dropped 1 base and J dropped 0 bases, with 11 bases sitting between them. As DNA, the CDR3 is TGTGCCAGCAGTTTAGGGGGGGCAGGCAGCACAGATACGCAGTATTTT. It is translated as CASSLGGAGSTDTQYF.

This clonotype was recorded only once. V usage is TRBV6-1 and J usage is TRBJ2-1; unclear D gene. The CDR3 extends over 12 amino acids. Trimming took 3 bases from V and 6 from J, leaving 6 bases between them. The germline gives CDR1 MNHNS, CDR2 SASEGT. The CDR3 here is CASSDISNEQFF. CDR3 DNA: TGTGCCAGCAGTGACATCTCCAATGAGCAGTTCTTC.

The chain has TRBV6-2 or TRBV6-3 and TRBJ2-5, with D possibly TRBD1 on 5 matching bases. Per germline, CDR1 MNHEY and CDR2 SVGEGT. The CDR3 extends over 15 amino acids. Deletions cut 2 bases from V and 0 bases from J, with 10 bases between. CDR3 sequence: CASSYETDYQETQYF. Written as DNA, the CDR3 is TGTGCCAGCAGTTACGAGACAGACTACCAAGAGACCCAGTACTTC.

A few counts support this clonotype. The chain carries TRBV27 and TRBJ2-7, with 11 bases lining up with TRBD2. The CDR3 spans 16 residues. Germline V gene sequence: CDR1 MNHEY, CDR2 SMNVEV (reference sequence). With V trimmed by 4 bases and J by 4 bases, 9 bases remained unmatched. Here the CDR3 reads CASSSPGTSGSYEQYF. CDR3 bases: TGTGCCAGCAGTTCTCCCGGGACTAGCGGTTCTTACGAGCAGTACTTC.